These 23 T cell receptor beta chains originate from one sample sequenced in a study of cytomegalovirus exposure and HLA in healthy donors. The PCR used 60 Vbeta and 13 Jbeta primers. Assay used: immunoSEQ multiplex PCR; TCRdb lists only in-frame clones, some missing. Of some 130,000 clones in the sample, about 10% were seen once. The sample consisted of PBMCs. The receptors were gathered from a woman between 40 and 55 years old in good health and CMV-seropositive.

In its sample, this clone was seen a few times. The rearrangement links TRBV5-1 to TRBJ2-2, with D tentatively TRBD1 (7 bases). CDR3 length equals 15 residues. Germline V gives CDR1 SGHRS, CDR2 YFSETQ. Trimming shortened V by 4 bases and J by 6 bases, and 16 bases separated the two germline ends. The CDR3: CASSPEGTVPGELFF. As DNA, the CDR3 is TGCGCCAGCAGCCCGGAGGGGACAGTCCCCGGGGAGCTGTTTTTT.

This clone has more than one count but fewer than ten. The chain links TRBV5-4 to TRBJ2-5; TRBD2 matches 9 bases. Germline trimming cut 1 base from V and 2 bases from J; bases unmatched to any gene: 3. The CDR3 consists of 15 residues. The germline V gene encodes CDR1 SGHNT and CDR2 YYREEE (reference sequence). CDR3 sequence reads: CASSLSSGGQETQYF. The CDR3 nucleotides are TGTGCCAGCAGCTTGAGTAGCGGGGGACAAGAGACCCAGTACTTC.

About this clone: One junction end does not reproduce the germline sequence, and a read error may be involved. V is TRBV7-3 and J is TRBJ1-4, with 9 bases identical to TRBD1. Per the germline V gene, CDR1 is SGHTA and CDR2 is FQGTGA. The CDR3 runs to 15 residues. CDR3 loop: CASSLTGGSNEKLFF. The DNA for the CDR3 is TGTGCCAGCAGCCTAACAGGGGGCTCTAATGAAAAACTGTTTTTT.

The V gene is TRBV5-5, the J gene TRBJ1-4; D call uncertain. The CDR3 has 16 residues. Germline CDR1 and CDR2: SGHKS and YYEKEE (reference sequence). Trimming pared 1 base from V and 3 bases from J, leaving 13 bases between. CDR3 loop: CASSLTSQVPNEKLFF. Written as DNA, the CDR3 is TGTGCCAGCAGCTTGACGTCGCAGGTGCCTAATGAAAAACTGTTTTTT.

This rearrangement joins TRBV27 to TRBJ1-5; TRBD1 matches at 8 bases. Germline V lookup: CDR1 MNHEY, CDR2 SMNVEV (reference sequence). With V trimmed by 2 bases and J by 7 bases, 4 bases remained unmatched. CDR3 length: 14 residues. CDR3 bases: TGTGCCAGCAGTTTACAGGGGGCAGGGCAGCCCCAGCATTTT. Protein: CASSLQGAGQPQHF.

The V gene is TRBV7-2, the J gene TRBJ1-1; 10 nucleotides match TRBD1. Trimming cost V 5 bases and J 9 bases; bases outside gene matches: 6. In germline, CDR1 is SGHTA, CDR2 FQGNSA. There are 13 residues in the CDR3. The CDR3 sequence: CASSPGTGDKAFF. The CDR3 coding sequence is TGTGCCAGCAGCCCTGGGACAGGGGACAAAGCTTTCTTT.

The chain links TRBV7-2 to TRBJ1-1, with 10 bases lining up with TRBD1. CDR3 length: 14 residues. The V and J ends lost 5 bases and 5 bases, in that order; junction bases with no gene match: 5. Germline lookup yields CDR1 SGHTA and CDR2 FQGNSA. The CDR3 coding sequence is TGTGCCAGCAGCCGGGACAGGGGCGCTACTGAAGCTTTCTTT. Translated: CASSRDRGATEAFF. The full variable domain, its missing parts supplied by reference TRBV7-2 and TRBJ1-1, is GAGVSQSPSNKVTEKGKDVELRCDPISGHTALYWYRQSLGQGLEFLIYFQGNSAPDKSGLPSDRFSAERTGGSVSTLTIQRTQQEDSAVYLCASSRDRGATEAFFGQGTRLTVV.

This clone was detected only a few times. This chain joins TRBV5-1 and TRBJ1-4; 7 bases line up with TRBD1. Germline V CDR1 and CDR2: SGHRS, YFSETQ. This CDR3 is built from 15 residues. Trimming at V came to 2 bases and at J to 1 base, leaving 2 bases not matched to a gene. The CDR3 DNA reads as TGCGCCAGCAGCTTCGCAGGGGGAACTAATGAAAAACTGTTTTTT. Translated: CASSFAGGTNEKLFF.

A few counts support this clone. The CDR3 loop reads CASSLFPGQAIEAFF. The CDR3 DNA reads as TGCGCCAGCAGTCTCTTTCCGGGACAGGCCATAGAAGCTTTCTTT. The chain joins TRBV4-3 to TRBJ1-1, with 8 bases that match TRBD1. The CDR3 extends over 15 amino acids. Germline V CDR1 and CDR2: LGHNA, YSLEER. Germline trimming cut 6 bases from V and 8 bases from J; bases unmatched to any gene: 14.

The chain joins TRBV7-3 to TRBJ2-1; the match to TRBD2 covers 9 bases. The germline gives CDR1 SGHTA, CDR2 FQGTGA. The CDR3 totals 16 residues. Unmatched junction bases numbered 1, after V lost 1 base and J lost 0 bases. CDR3 DNA: TGTGCCAGCAGCTTAAATAGCGGGAGCTCCTACAATGAGCAGTTCTTC. Residues: CASSLNSGSSYNEQFF. Using reference TRBV7-3 and TRBJ2-1 for the parts outside the CDR3, the full variable domain is GAGVSQTPSNKVTEKGKYVELRCDPISGHTALYWYRQSLGQGPEFLIYFQGTGAADDSGLPNDRFFAVRPEGSVSTLKIQRTERGDSAVYLCASSLNSGSSYNEQFFGPGTRLTVL.

This clone was recorded only once. V is TRBV19 and J is TRBJ2-5; 11 nucleotides match TRBD1. This CDR3 region has 15 residues. Germline loops: CDR1 LNHDA, CDR2 SQIVND (reference sequence). Trimming removed 5 bases from V and 5 bases from J; junction bases left unmatched: 7. The CDR3 DNA reads as TGTGCCAGTAGTCCTCGGACAGGGGGCGCGGAGACCCAGTACTTC. It encodes CASSPRTGGAETQYF. Full variable domain (rest looked up from reference TRBV19 and TRBJ2-5): DGGITQSPKYLFRKEGQNVTLSCEQNLNHDAMYWYRQDPGQGLRLIYYSQIVNDFQKGDIAEGYSVSREKKESFPLTVTSAQKNPTAFYLCASSPRTGGAETQYFGPGTRLLVL.

V gene TRBV5-1 combines with J gene TRBJ2-5; D is uncertain. Per the germline V gene, CDR1 is SGHRS and CDR2 is YFSETQ. The CDR3 extends over 11 amino acids. V was clipped by 4 bases and J by 2 bases, with 3 bases between them. The CDR3 nucleotides read TGCGCCAGCAGCCAGCAAGAGACCCAGTACTTC. Translating gives CASSQQETQYF.

The V call is TRBV5-4, the J call TRBJ2-1; perhaps TRBD2 as D (6 bases). Trimming removed 0 bases at V and 3 bases at J, with 10 bases between. Germline V gene sequence: CDR1 SGHNT, CDR2 YYREEE (reference sequence). The CDR3 covers 15 residues. The CDR3 DNA reads as TGTGCCAGCAGCTTGGGGGCGGGATACTACAATGAGCAGTTCTTC. Encoded protein: CASSLGAGYYNEQFF.

V usage is TRBV5-1 and J usage is TRBJ2-3; possibly TRBD2 for D (7 bases). Trimming shortened V by 3 bases and J by 6 bases, and 17 bases separated the two germline ends. The germline CDR1 and CDR2 sequences are SGHRS and YFSETQ. The CDR3 spans 15 residues. DNA for the CDR3: TGCGCCAGCAGCTCTGGCGGCGGGGGCAGGGATACGCAGTATTTT. Translated: CASSSGGGGRDTQYF. The full variable domain, in which reference TRBV5-1 and TRBJ2-3 provide the parts outside the CDR3, is KAGVTQTPRYLIKTRGQQVTLSCSPISGHRSVSWYQQTPGQGLQFLFEYFSETQRNKGNFPGRFSGRQFSNSRSEMNVSTLELGDSALYLCASSSGGGGRDTQYFGPGTRLTVL.

The table lists this clone with a few counts. The CDR3 region has the DNA TGTGCCAGCAGCCCACGACTAGTAGGGCGCTCTAGCACAGATACGCAGTATTTT. This sequence encodes CASSPRLVGRSSTDTQYF. The chain joins TRBV7-6 to TRBJ2-3; D might be TRBD2 (6 bases). The CDR3 sequence is 18 residues long. From germline, CDR1 is SGHVS and CDR2 FNYEAQ. V gave up 5 bases and J gave up 0 bases, with 21 bases separating them.

This clone has a handful of counts. V gene TRBV5-4 combines with J gene TRBJ1-1; D ambiguous. With 4 bases removed from V and 0 bases from J, the gap between germline ends came to 13 bases. The CDR3 contains 15 residues. Germline loops: CDR1 SGHNT, CDR2 YYREEE (reference sequence). The CDR3 nucleotides are TGTGCCAGCAGCCCCTACCGGGATTTGAACACTGAAGCTTTCTTT. This encodes CASSPYRDLNTEAFF.

The chain couples TRBV9 to TRBJ1-2; D not certain. The CDR3 is 14 residues long. The V gene lost 0 bases and the J gene lost 0 bases, with 6 bases spanning the gap. Germline V gives CDR1 SGDLS, CDR2 YYNGEE. As DNA, the CDR3 is TGTGCCAGCAGCGTAGTTTCGGCTAACTATGGCTACACCTTC. This translates into CASSVVSANYGYTF.

This clone occurred a few times. The J gene is TRBJ2-7, the V gene TRBV5-1; 9 bases agree with TRBD2. V shed 4 bases, J shed 4 bases, and the junction held 6 bases outside the gene matches. Germline values: CDR1 SGHRS, CDR2 YFSETQ. The CDR3 contains 14 residues. Here the CDR3 DNA reads TGCGCCAGCAGCGGGGCGAGCGGGGGGTACGAGCAGTACTTC. Residues: CASSGASGGYEQYF.

In its sample, this clone was seen a few times. The J gene is TRBJ1-2, the V gene TRBV6-5; tentative D call: TRBD1 (6 bases). Trimming pared 7 bases from V and 8 bases from J, leaving 20 bases between. The CDR3 spans 14 residues. From germline, CDR1 is MNHEY and CDR2 SVGAGI. CDR3 sequence reads: CASTRVTGTRGYTF. The CDR3 nucleotides are TGTGCCAGCACTCGTGTGACAGGCACACGAGGCTACACCTTC.

At least ten counts were recorded for this clone. V gene TRBV4-3 combines with J gene TRBJ2-1; TRBD2 agrees at 7 bases. The CDR3 extends over 17 amino acids. With 0 bases clipped from V and 6 bases from J, the junction kept 11 bases outside the gene matches. Germline V lookup: CDR1 LGHNA, CDR2 YSLEER. This CDR3 is CASSQDLSGLGANEQFF. CDR3 DNA sequence: TGCGCCAGCAGCCAAGATTTAAGCGGACTAGGGGCCAATGAGCAGTTCTTC.

The chain links TRBV7-9 to TRBJ1-2; 7 bases map to TRBD1. V gave up 3 bases and J gave up 8 bases; unmatched junction bases: 12. CDR1 is SEHNR, CDR2 FQNEAQ, per germline (reference sequence). The CDR3 spans 15 residues. The CDR3 is CASSLMDRIGAGYTF. Written as DNA, the CDR3 is TGTGCCAGCAGCTTGATGGACAGGATAGGCGCCGGCTACACCTTC.

The table lists this clone with a few counts. The genes are TRBV15 and TRBJ1-1, with a possible D match to TRBD1 (6 bases). Trimming left V 1 base short and J 5 bases short, with 20 bases between. The CDR3 contains 17 residues. The germline V gene encodes CDR1 LNHNV and CDR2 YYDKDF (reference sequence). CDR3 loop: CATSRGLHRVSWTEAFF. CDR3 coding DNA: TGTGCCACCAGCAGAGGACTACACAGGGTAAGTTGGACTGAAGCTTTCTTT.

A few counts support this clone. The V gene is TRBV5-4, the J gene TRBJ2-5; 9 nucleotides match TRBD2. The junction had 4 bases not matched to a gene; V was cut back by 0 bases and J by 4 bases. The CDR3 has 15 residues. CDR1 SGHNT and CDR2 YYREEE come from the germline V gene (reference sequence). The CDR3, as DNA: TGTGCCAGCAGCTTGGATAGCGGGGGACGAGAGACCCAGTACTTC. This sequence encodes CASSLDSGGRETQYF.